The 14 T cell receptor beta chains below were found in one sample sequenced in a study of T cell responses to AZD1222 COVID-19 vaccine. Assay used: immunoSEQ multiplex PCR; TCRdb lists only in-frame clones, some missing. The sample carries about 97,000 clones, roughly 90% recorded once. The material was peripheral blood, obtained on day 0 of AZD1222 vaccination. All receptors derive from an adult in good health.

The V gene is TRBV5-1, the J gene TRBJ2-5, with 12 bases that match TRBD2. Trimming took 4 bases from V and 4 from J; bases not matched to a gene: 14. This CDR3 has 18 amino acids. The germline gives CDR1 SGHRS, CDR2 YFSETQ. For the CDR3, the DNA is TGCGCCAGCAGCCCCGGACTAGCGGGGAGGGTCGGCGTAGAGACCCAGTACTTC. Its protein product is CASSPGLAGRVGVETQYF.

The chain couples TRBV5-6 to TRBJ2-5; possible D gene TRBD1, 5 bases. The CDR3 runs to 13 residues. V gave up 0 bases and J gave up 5 bases, with 8 bases separating them. Germline CDR1 SGHDT, CDR2 YYEEEE. The CDR3, as DNA: TGTGCCAGCAGCTTGGCAGGGCGGGAGACCCAGTACTTC. It specifies CASSLAGRETQYF.

The rearrangement links TRBV20-1 to TRBJ1-1; D remains ambiguous. This CDR3 contains 11 residues. Germline lookup yields CDR1 DFQATT and CDR2 SNEGSKA (reference sequence). Trimming left V 2 bases short and J 0 bases short, with 1 base between. The CDR3 DNA reads as TGCAGTGCTAGACTGAACACTGAAGCTTTCTTT. Amino acids: CSARLNTEAFF.

This chain joins TRBV7-3 and TRBJ2-3, with unresolved D. The ends were cut back, 8 bases at V and 8 bases at J, with 14 bases in the middle. The CDR3 runs to 12 residues. Germline V lookup: CDR1 SGHTA, CDR2 FQGTGA. The CDR3 here is CASSNPGFTQYF. In nucleotides, the CDR3 is TGTGCCAGCTCCAACCCCGGATTTACGCAGTATTTT.

The chain has TRBV7-3 and TRBJ2-2, with 13 bases aligning to TRBD2. With V trimmed by 2 bases and J by 2 bases, 2 bases remained unmatched. The CDR3 covers 17 residues. Germline-derived CDR1 and CDR2 are SGHTA and FQGTGA. As DNA, the CDR3 is TGTGCCAGCAGCTTACCGGGACTAGCGGGAAACACCGGGGAGCTGTTTTTT. As protein: CASSLPGLAGNTGELFF. Full variable domain (missing parts from reference TRBV7-3 and TRBJ2-2): GAGVSQTPSNKVTEKGKYVELRCDPISGHTALYWYRQSLGQGPEFLIYFQGTGAADDSGLPNDRFFAVRPEGSVSTLKIQRTERGDSAVYLCASSLPGLAGNTGELFFGEGSRLTVL.

This clone was detected only once. The chain employs TRBV28 and TRBJ2-7; a possible D gene is TRBD2 (6 bases). CDR3 length: 14 residues. Germline assignment: CDR1 MDHEN and CDR2 SYDVKM. V was trimmed by 3 bases and J by 4 bases, leaving 13 bases between them. Here the CDR3 reads CASSLSLGGYEQYF. The CDR3, as DNA: TGTGCCAGCAGTTTGTCTTTGGGGGGATACGAGCAGTACTTC.

This chain links TRBV6-5 with TRBJ2-7; D not resolved. V lost 7 bases, J lost 6 bases, and 16 bases lay in between. The CDR3 spans 13 residues. Germline CDR1 and CDR2: MNHEY and SVGAGI. The CDR3 DNA sequence: TGTGCCAGCAAAGGCCCCGTGGGGTCCGAGCAGTACTTC. The encoded protein is CASKGPVGSEQYF.

The V call is TRBV11-3, the J call TRBJ2-1, with 9 positions matching TRBD2. Germline CDR1 and CDR2: SGHNT and YENEEA. The CDR3 covers 15 residues. Trimming at V came to 4 bases and at J to 7 bases, leaving 8 bases not matched to a gene. The CDR3 loop reads CASSSGLALGNEQFF. CDR3 coding DNA: TGTGCCAGCAGCTCGGGACTAGCATTGGGGAATGAGCAGTTCTTC.

The chain is built from TRBV6-2 or TRBV6-3 and TRBJ2-7; D may be TRBD1 or TRBD2 (6 bases each). In germline, CDR1 is MNHEY, CDR2 SVGEGT. The CDR3 runs to 12 residues. Trimming cost V 8 bases and J 2 bases, with 10 bases left between them. The CDR3 spells CASGRGPYEQYF. CDR3 nucleotide sequence: TGTGCCAGCGGCCGGGGGCCCTACGAGCAGTACTTC.

The chain employs TRBV5-1 and TRBJ2-3, with D perhaps matching TRBD2 (6 bases). CDR3 length equals 13 residues. The germline V gene encodes CDR1 SGHRS and CDR2 YFSETQ. The V end lost 6 bases, the J end lost 6 bases, and 14 bases lay between the germline ends. CDR3 bases: TGCGCCAGCACCGAAGTCGGGGGTGATACGCAGTATTTT. This gives the protein CASTEVGGDTQYF.

V is TRBV29-1 and J is TRBJ1-1; 8 bases agree with TRBD1. In germline, CDR1 is SQVTM, CDR2 ANQGSEA. With 3 bases clipped from V and 5 bases from J, the junction kept 5 bases outside the gene matches. This CDR3 spans 13 amino acids. The CDR3, as DNA: TGCAGCGTTGAGGTGGACAGGGCTACTGAAGCTTTCTTT. Its protein is CSVEVDRATEAFF.

This chain connects TRBV19 to TRBJ2-1; D uncertain. The CDR3 has 12 amino acids. Germline V gene sequence: CDR1 LNHDA, CDR2 SQIVND (reference sequence). Trimming left V 4 bases short and J 2 bases short, with 3 bases between. Here the CDR3 DNA reads TGTGCCAGTAGTAACACCTACAATGAGCAGTTCTTC. It translates to CASSNTYNEQFF.

This clone was observed once. The CDR3, as DNA: TGTGCCAGCAGCCCTCCGGGACAGGGGGACTCCTGCTACAATGAGCAGTTCTTC. The encoded protein is CASSPPGQGDSCYNEQFF. This sequence joins TRBV3-1 (or the pseudogene TRBV3-2) and TRBJ2-1, with 11 bases aligning to TRBD1. J gave up 3 bases and V 4 bases, and 11 bases lay outside the gene matches. The CDR3 totals 18 residues. Germline V gene lookup returns CDR1 LGHDT and CDR2 YNNKEL (reference sequence).

This clone was found a few times. This chain uses TRBV18 with TRBJ1-1; TRBD1 agrees at 11 bases. The germline gives CDR1 KGHSH, CDR2 LQKENI. Unmatched junction bases numbered 8, after V lost 8 bases and J lost 6 bases. The CDR3 contains 14 residues. CDR3 sequence: CASRPGQGGAEAFF. The CDR3 DNA follows: TGTGCCAGCCGGCCGGGACAGGGGGGTGCTGAAGCTTTCTTT.